The next 23 T cell receptor beta chains were all read from a single sample in a study of T cells in Graves' hyperthyroidism and ophthalmopathy. Amplification yielded TCR beta CDR3 regions, with RNA transcripts as the source. HTBI primers were employed in a first-round RT-PCR of the TCR CDR3. From the multiplex PCR reads, TCRdb called clonotypes with MiXCR, one entry per CDR3 protein. This table holds more than 500,000 distinct CDR3 sequences, 40% to 55% found once. The sequencing sample was made of peripheral blood or thyroid tissue (not recorded which). Source of these receptors: an adult woman with Graves' disease, either hyperthyroidism or ophthalmopathy (not recorded which).

This chain uses TRBV10-3 with TRBJ2-7, with 7 bases matching TRBD2. Looked up from germline, CDR1 is ENHRY and CDR2 is SYGVKD. Unmatched junction bases numbered 3, after V lost 4 bases and J lost 0 bases. The CDR3 is made up of 14 amino acids. The CDR3 region has the DNA TGTGCCATCAGTGGCGGCGGGAGCTCCTACGAGCAGTACTTC. Residues: CAISGGGSSYEQYF.

In its sample, this clonotype was seen a few times. The chain employs TRBV4-3 and TRBJ1-5; D possibly corresponds to TRBD1 (5 bases). Per germline, CDR1 LGHNA and CDR2 YSLEER. The V end was cut by 0 bases, the J end by 0 bases, with 12 bases between. The CDR3 covers 17 residues. The CDR3 sequence: CASSQDARGDSNQPQHF. DNA of the CDR3: TGCGCCAGCAGCCAAGATGCGCGAGGGGATAGCAATCAGCCCCAGCATTTT.

A single count supports this clonotype. This chain connects TRBV12-3 or TRBV12-4 to TRBJ2-7, with D maybe TRBD1 (6 bases). Trimming shortened V by 1 base and J by 11 bases, and 18 bases separated the two germline ends. This CDR3 spans 14 amino acids. CDR3 coding DNA: TGTGCCAGCAGTTTAGGGACCGGGCAGGGGATAGAGTACTTC. Amino acid sequence: CASSLGTGQGIEYF.

The genes are TRBV20-1 and TRBJ2-7, with TRBD1 matching over 8 bases. Trimming removed 7 bases from V and 4 bases from J; junction bases left unmatched: 9. The CDR3 consists of 13 residues. Germline lookup yields CDR1 DFQATT and CDR2 SNEGSKA (reference sequence). Written as DNA, the CDR3 is TGCAGTGGGCTTCGGACAGGGACATACGAGCAGTACTTC. Translated: CSGLRTGTYEQYF.

This clonotype was seen ten or more times. The chain carries TRBV12-3 or TRBV12-4 and TRBJ1-5; D gene ambiguous. V was clipped by 3 bases and J by 4 bases, with 7 bases between them. This CDR3 comprises 13 residues. CDR3 nucleotides: TGTGCCAGCAGTTTTGCGGAGAATCAGCCCCAGCATTTT. It codes for CASSFAENQPQHF.

This clonotype turned up a few times. As the CDR3 is not closed by the conserved phenylalanine or tryptophan, this likely results from a read error. No DNA is shown, since the ends of the CDR3 on it are uncertain; the CDR3 is the one TCRdb lists. This chain connects TRBV7-8 to TRBJ1-1; the D segment call TRBD1 is taken from the table without a DNA check. The CDR3 contains 9 residues when both ends are counted. Germline CDR1 reads SGHVS; CDR2 reads FQNEAQ. This chain's CDR3 is CASSLDRTS.

The chain carries TRBV7-2 and TRBJ2-5, with D possibly being TRBD2 (6 bases). This CDR3 comprises 16 residues. The ends were cut back, 2 bases at V and 7 bases at J, with 20 bases in the middle. Germline V gene data show CDR1 as SGHTA and CDR2 as FQGNSA. The CDR3 nucleotides read TGTGCCAGCAGCTTAAGTAAGGCGGCGGGGAGGCCGACCCAGTACTTC. Its translation is CASSLSKAAGRPTQYF.

The rearrangement joins TRBV19 to TRBJ1-4; D may be TRBD1 (6 bases). The V end lost 5 bases, the J end lost 6 bases, and 10 bases lay between the germline ends. Germline V gene sequence: CDR1 LNHDA, CDR2 SQIVND (reference sequence). This CDR3 comprises 13 residues. The CDR3 DNA follows: TGTGCCAGTAGTGTCACAGGGTATGAAAAACTGTTTTTT. Translation: CASSVTGYEKLFF.

In the case of this clonotype: Just one base apart from a much larger clone, this may be a read error. The rearrangement links TRBV4-3 to TRBJ2-7; 11 bases agree with TRBD2. Germline V lookup: CDR1 LGHNA, CDR2 YSLEER. The CDR3 sequence is 15 residues long. CDR3 sequence reads: CAISQGTSGFYEQYF. Written as DNA, the CDR3 is TGCGCCATCAGCCAAGGGACTAGCGGCTTCTACGAGCAGTACTTC.

This clonotype was observed a handful of times. V is TRBV6-1 and J is TRBJ2-7, with 11 bases lining up with TRBD2. Germline assignment: CDR1 MNHNS and CDR2 SASEGT. This CDR3 has 14 residues. V trimming: 6 bases; J trimming: 4 bases; junction bases outside the gene matches: 5. The CDR3: CASRATSGNYEQYF. CDR3 nucleotides: TGTGCCAGCAGAGCGACTAGCGGGAATTACGAGCAGTACTTC.

The chain recombines TRBV18 with TRBJ1-4; D gene ambiguous. The CDR3 is 13 residues long. Deletions cut 3 bases from V and 5 bases from J, with 7 bases between. Germline lookup yields CDR1 KGHSH and CDR2 LQKENI. In DNA, the CDR3 is TGTGCCAGCTCACCCCTGAACAATGAAAAACTGTTTTTT. Translation gives CASSPLNNEKLFF.

This rearrangement joins TRBV2 to TRBJ1-2, with D perhaps TRBD1 (6 bases). This CDR3 is built from 14 residues. Germline loops: CDR1 SNHLY, CDR2 FYNNEI. This chain's CDR3 is CSSRDTIKNYGYTF. CDR3 in DNA: TGTAGCTCCCGGGACACCATAAAAAACTATGGCTACACCTTC.

V usage is TRBV7-8 and J usage is TRBJ2-7; D unresolved. The CDR3 consists of 15 residues. Between the trimmed V and J ends, which lost 0 bases and 3 bases, there was a span of 12 bases. Germline V gives CDR1 SGHVS, CDR2 FQNEAQ. CDR3 in amino acids: CASSLAARWVYEQYF. The CDR3 nucleotides are TGTGCCAGCAGCTTAGCAGCCCGATGGGTCTACGAGCAGTACTTC. The variable domain in full, completed from reference TRBV7-8 and TRBJ2-7, reads GAGVSQSPRYKVAKRGQDVALRCDPISGHVSLFWYQQALGQGPEFLTYFQNEAQLDKSGLPSDRFFAERPEGSVSTLKIQRTQQEDSAVYLCASSLAARWVYEQYFGPGTRLTVT.

This clonotype was counted only a few times. J is TRBJ2-7 and V is TRBV28; D unclear. Looked up from germline, CDR1 is MDHEN and CDR2 is SYDVKM. V lost 6 bases and J 6 bases, leaving 9 bases between the germline ends. The CDR3 is 11 amino acids. The CDR3 DNA is TGTGCCAGCAGATTTTTGGGCGAGCAGTACTTC. Translating it yields CASRFLGEQYF.

This clonotype was observed a few times. The rearrangement uses TRBV29-1 and TRBJ2-7, with TRBD1 matching over 7 bases. The CDR3 runs 11 residues. V gave up 8 bases and J gave up 5 bases; unmatched junction bases: 6. The germline CDR1 and CDR2 sequences are SQVTM and ANQGSEA. The CDR3: CSIQGEDEQYF. CDR3 nucleotides: TGCAGCATCCAGGGGGAAGACGAGCAGTACTTC.

This chain joins TRBV12-3 or TRBV12-4 and TRBJ2-5; the match to TRBD1 covers 9 bases. The CDR3 totals 19 residues. Germline trimming cut 6 bases from V and 5 bases from J; bases unmatched to any gene: 22. In DNA, the CDR3 is TGTGCCAGCAGCCCGGGACAGGGAATGGGGATTTGGGGCGAGGAGACCCAGTACTTC. Amino acid sequence: CASSPGQGMGIWGEETQYF.

Here the CDR3 reads CASSEAGGATNEKLFF. In nucleotides, the CDR3 is TGTGCCAGCAGTGAAGCGGGCGGAGCAACTAATGAAAAACTGTTTTTT. V is TRBV2 and J is TRBJ1-4; no firm D call. The germline CDR1 and CDR2 sequences are SNHLY and FYNNEI. Deletions cut 0 bases from V and 0 bases from J, with 8 bases between. CDR3 length: 16 amino acids.

The sample holds a few counts of this clonotype. V usage is TRBV20-1 and J usage is TRBJ1-2, with TRBD1 as a possible D gene (5 bases). Germline V gene lookup returns CDR1 DFQATT and CDR2 SNEGSKA (reference sequence). V lost 2 bases and J 8 bases, leaving 9 bases between the germline ends. The CDR3 extends over 11 amino acids. CDR3 DNA: TGCAGTGCTAGAAGGGGAAACGGCTACACCTTC. It specifies CSARRGNGYTF.

This clonotype has only one observation. A much larger clone lies a single base off, so this may be a read error. This chain links TRBV9 with TRBJ2-7; no clear D gene. CDR3 length: 17 amino acids. The V gene's germline CDR1 is SGDLS and CDR2 YYNGEE. CDR3 loop: CASSVGSTRASSYERYF. Here the CDR3 DNA reads TGTGCCAGCAGCGTAGGGTCGACACGCGCCTCCTCCTACGAGCGGTACTTC.

J is TRBJ1-3 and V is TRBV9, with 8 nucleotides matching TRBD1. The V gene end was trimmed by 4 bases and the J gene end by 4 bases; junction bases not matched to a gene: 10. The germline CDR1 and CDR2 sequences are SGDLS and YYNGEE. The length of the CDR3 is 16 residues. The CDR3 nucleotides are TGTGCCAGCAGCCAAGTCCGGACAGGGCCCGGAAACACCATATATTTT. Amino acid sequence: CASSQVRTGPGNTIYF.

The CDR3 DNA reads TGTGCCAGCAGGGGGGTTAGGAGCGCTGGCGAGCAGTACTTC. This gives the protein CASRGVRSAGEQYF. This chain connects TRBV2 to TRBJ2-7; D is perhaps TRBD1 or TRBD2 (5 bases each). Germline V gene sequence: CDR1 SNHLY, CDR2 FYNNEI. V lost 6 bases and J 6 bases, leaving 18 bases between the germline ends. The CDR3 is made up of 14 amino acids.

This sequence joins TRBV7-2 and TRBJ2-7; the D is unclear. Per the germline V gene, CDR1 is SGHTA and CDR2 is FQGNSA. CDR3 length equals 13 residues. V lost 5 bases to trimming and J lost 2 bases, with 10 bases between them. The CDR3 nucleotides are TGTGCCAGCAGCATGGTTGGGGCCTACGAGCAGTACTTC. This encodes CASSMVGAYEQYF.

This sequence joins TRBV29-1 and TRBJ2-3, with 9 nucleotides matching TRBD2. The CDR3 consists of 15 residues. After removal of 4 bases from V and 4 bases from J, the junction contained 9 bases not matched to a gene. From germline, CDR1 is SQVTM and CDR2 ANQGSEA. CDR3 in amino acids: CSVGRAGGPADTQYF. The CDR3 DNA reads as TGCAGCGTTGGAAGGGCGGGAGGGCCCGCAGATACGCAGTATTTT.